The rows below give T cell receptor beta chains drawn from one sample of a study of blood T cell repertoires in COVID-19. Sequenced by immunoSEQ multiplex PCR; TCRdb stores in-frame clones only, minus some. The sample carries about 170,000 clones, more than 65% recorded once. The sequenced sample was peripheral blood. Receptors originate from a man aged 65 to 85 with active or convalescent COVID-19. The CDR3 runs from the conserved cysteine through the conserved F or W. The D gene is left open where the match is weak. Clone size is shown for a subset of rows, as once, few, many or a class of expanded clone.

CDR3	DNA	V	size	J	D
CASSSFLMTNTGELFF	TGTGCCAGCAGTTCCTTCCTAATGACGAACACCGGGGAGCTGTTTTTT	TRBV6-6	-	TRBJ2-2	-
CASSTPRDGGFEETQYF	TGTGCCAGCAGCACCCCTAGGGACGGGGGATTTGAAGAGACCCAGTACTTC	TRBV7-2	-	TRBJ2-5	-
CASSPAIGLDYGYTF	TGTGCCAGCTCACCGGCCATCGGTCTAGACTATGGCTACACCTTC	TRBV18	-	TRBJ1-2	-
CASNTGGALGSYEQYF	TGTGCCAGCAACACGGGGGGGGCCTTGGGCTCCTACGAGCAGTACTTC	TRBV2	-	TRBJ2-7	TRBD2
CASSSQEGGVGGYTF	TGCGCCAGCAGCTCCCAGGAAGGGGGAGTAGGTGGCTACACCTTC	TRBV5-1	few	TRBJ1-2	-
CASSPREGGELFF	TGTGCCAGCAGCCCTAGGGAGGGCGGGGAGCTGTTTTTT	TRBV7-9	-	TRBJ2-2	TRBD2
CASSQDRGKVGNQPQHF	TGCGCCAGCAGCCAGGACAGGGGGAAGGTCGGCAATCAGCCCCAGCATTTT	TRBV4-3	once	TRBJ1-5	TRBD1
CASSLYTGGRTGELFF	TGCGCCAGCAGCTTGTATACGGGAGGGCGCACCGGGGAGCTGTTTTTT	TRBV5-1	-	TRBJ2-2	TRBD2
CASSLEAAASGANVLTF	TGTGCCAGCAGCTTAGAGGCGGCGGCCTCTGGGGCCAACGTCCTGACTTTC	TRBV7-8	-	TRBJ2-6	-
CASSLQGQGGNEQFF	TGTGCCAGCAGCTTACAGGGACAGGGGGGCAATGAGCAGTTCTTC	TRBV11-2	-	TRBJ2-1	TRBD1
CASSPGQAATNEKLFF	TGTGCCAGCAGCCCCGGACAGGCTGCAACTAATGAAAAACTGTTTTTT	TRBV11-2	-	TRBJ1-4	TRBD1
CASSDFRGGNTIYF	TGTGCCAGCTCCGACTTTCGGGGGGGAAACACCATATATTTT	TRBV5-4	-	TRBJ1-3	-
CSASMTVEAFF	TGCAGTGCTAGTATGACAGTTGAAGCTTTCTTT	TRBV20-1	-	TRBJ1-1	-
CASSPSQGNYGYTF	TGTGCCAGCTCGCCCTCTCAGGGGAACTATGGCTACACCTTC	TRBV18	-	TRBJ1-2	-
CASTQRERDTGELFF	TGTGCCAGCACCCAAAGAGAGCGGGACACCGGGGAGCTGTTTTTT	TRBV6-5	-	TRBJ2-2	-
CASSTHGQGTGELFF	TGTGCCAGCAGTACTCACGGACAGGGAACCGGGGAGCTGTTTTTT	TRBV28	-	TRBJ2-2	TRBD1
CASSVGQGSQPQHF	TGTGCCAGTAGTGTTGGACAGGGAAGTCAGCCCCAGCATTTT	TRBV19	-	TRBJ1-5	TRBD1
CASSQDPYNEQFF	TGCGCCAGCAGCCAAGACCCATACAATGAGCAGTTCTTC	TRBV4-1	-	TRBJ2-1	-
CASSPPGTGTYEQYF	TGTGCCAGCAGCCCTCCCGGGACAGGGACCTACGAGCAGTACTTC	TRBV7-2	-	TRBJ2-7	TRBD1
CASSYSSKSEKLFF	TGTGCCAGCAGTTACTCGTCTAAGTCCGAAAAACTGTTTTTT	TRBV6-2/TRBV6-3	-	TRBJ1-4	-
CASSVTGANQPQHF	TGTGCCAGTAGTGTAACAGGGGCCAATCAGCCCCAGCATTTT	TRBV19	-	TRBJ1-5	TRBD1
CASSRQGADTQYF	TGTGCCAGCAGCCGACAGGGGGCAGATACGCAGTATTTT	TRBV11-3	-	TRBJ2-3	TRBD1
CASSQGPGQANEEQFF	TGTGCCAGCAGCCAAGGCCCGGGACAGGCTAATGAAGAGCAGTTCTTC	TRBV14	-	TRBJ2-1	TRBD1
CASSHTGTGFDGYTF	TGTGCCAGCAGTCACACCGGGACTGGGTTCGATGGCTACACCTTC	TRBV25-1	-	TRBJ1-2	-
CASSPGQGGLGLYYGYTF	TGTGCCAGCAGTCCCGGACAGGGGGGCTTGGGACTTTATTATGGCTACACCTTC	TRBV2	-	TRBJ1-2	TRBD1
CASSQAGSTEAFF	TGCGCCAGCAGCCAAGCCGGTTCAACGGAAGCTTTCTTT	TRBV4-3	-	TRBJ1-1	-
CASGLSNTGELFF	TGTGCCAGTGGGCTCTCGAACACCGGGGAGCTGTTTTTT	TRBV19	-	TRBJ2-2	-
CASSLISGEYTEAFF	TGCGCCAGCAGCTTGATTTCAGGGGAGTACACTGAAGCTTTCTTT	TRBV5-1	-	TRBJ1-1	-
CASSEGTSVSGQYF	TGTGCCAGCAGTGAAGGGACTAGCGTGTCCGGGCAGTACTTC	TRBV2	few	TRBJ2-7	TRBD2
CASRPTGFSGKNIQYF	TGTGCCAGCAGACCTACAGGTTTTTCGGGCAAAAACATTCAGTACTTC	TRBV28	-	TRBJ2-4	-
CASGRWTDSNQPQHF	TGTGCTAGTGGCCGTTGGACAGACAGCAATCAGCCCCAGCATTTT	TRBV12-5	-	TRBJ1-5	-
CASSYRGGSEQFF	TGTGCCAGCAGTTACAGGGGGGGGAGTGAGCAGTTCTTC	TRBV6-5	-	TRBJ2-1	-
CASSSGLAGANEQFF	TGCGCCAGCAGCTCCGGACTAGCGGGAGCCAATGAGCAGTTCTTC	TRBV4-3	few	TRBJ2-1	TRBD2
CASSRTRGGGGPGPQHF	TGTGCCAGCAGCCGCACTAGGGGTGGCGGGGGCCCGGGGCCCCAGCATTTT	TRBV5-4	few	TRBJ1-5	-
CASSLINPGLAGTDTQYF	TGCGCCAGCAGCCTTATCAATCCGGGACTAGCGGGCACAGATACGCAGTATTTT	TRBV4-3	-	TRBJ2-3	TRBD2
CASSLDNNQPQHF	TGCGCCAGCAGCTTGGATAACAATCAGCCCCAGCATTTT	TRBV5-1	-	TRBJ1-5	-
CASSDKQVTGELFF	TGTGCCAGCAGTGATAAACAGGTGACCGGGGAGCTGTTTTTT	TRBV25-1	-	TRBJ2-2	-